Below are 27 T cell receptor beta chains sequenced from a single sample in a study of patients and donors after allogeneic stem cell transplantation. TCRdb used MiXCR to reprocess the RT-PCR reads, holding one entry per CDR3 protein. Here the sample spans 100,000 to 120,000 distinct CDR3 sequences, 35% being singletons. Sequenced input: blood, either unsorted or a sorted T cell fraction (not recorded which). The receptors derive from a human donor who was either an allogeneic HSCT recipient or a stem cell or donor lymphocyte infusion donor (not recorded which). It is not recorded whose cells these are; they may come from a transplant donor.

This clonotype was observed a few times. The J gene is TRBJ1-4, the V gene TRBV15; no definite D call. The CDR3 is made up of 15 amino acids. From germline, CDR1 is LNHNV and CDR2 YYDKDF (reference sequence). V lost 1 base and J lost 0, with 6 bases in between. The CDR3 loop reads CATSRARTTNEKLFF. The CDR3 nucleotides are TGTGCCACCAGCAGAGCGCGAACAACTAATGAAAAACTGTTTTTT. Drawing the rest from reference TRBV15 and TRBJ1-4, the complete variable domain is DAMVIQNPRYQVTQFGKPVTLSCSQTLNHNVMYWYQQKSSQAPKLLFHYYDKDFNNEADTPDNFQSRRPNTSFCFLDIRSPGLGDTAMYLCATSRARTTNEKLFFGSGTQLSVL.

CDR3 loop: CASSLIKSEQYF. The CDR3 DNA reads TGTGCCAGCAGCCTTATAAAGTCCGAGCAGTACTTC. The chain carries TRBV28 and TRBJ2-7; the D is unclear. Trimming stripped 6 bases from V and 6 bases from J, with 12 bases between. CDR1 is MDHEN and CDR2 is SYDVKM in the germline V gene. The CDR3 has 12 residues.

There are a few counts of this clonotype. The J gene is TRBJ1-3, the V gene TRBV7-2, with D tentatively TRBD1 (6 bases). In germline, CDR1 is SGHTA, CDR2 FQGNSA. Trimming cost V 2 bases and J 6 bases, with 11 bases left between them. This CDR3 is built from 14 residues. The CDR3 protein is CASSLHRAENTIYF. The CDR3 DNA follows: TGTGCCAGCAGCTTACACAGGGCCGAAAACACCATATATTTT.

This clonotype was observed a handful of times. The rearrangement joins TRBV4-2 to TRBJ2-1, with D maybe TRBD2 (6 bases). Germline V gene data show CDR1 as LGHNA and CDR2 as YNFKEQ. V was pared by 0 bases and J by 0 bases, with 9 bases between. This CDR3 is built from 16 residues. CDR3 residues: CASSQDDGSSYNEQFF. CDR3 DNA sequence: TGTGCCAGCAGCCAAGACGACGGGAGCTCCTACAATGAGCAGTTCTTC.

This clonotype was observed a handful of times. The V call is TRBV24-1, the J call TRBJ2-2; 7 nucleotides match TRBD1. J gave up 1 base and V 9 bases, and 7 bases lay outside the gene matches. CDR1 and CDR2 (germline): KGHDR, SFDVKD. The CDR3 is made up of 15 amino acids. CDR3: CATADWTGNTGELFF. The CDR3 region has the DNA TGTGCCACCGCTGATTGGACAGGGAACACCGGGGAGCTGTTTTTT.

This clonotype was recorded a few times. This chain connects TRBV20-1 to TRBJ1-1; D uncertain. CDR1 and CDR2 (germline): DFQATT, SNEGSKA (reference sequence). Trimming shortened V by 2 bases and J by 1 base, and 5 bases separated the two germline ends. The CDR3 extends over 12 amino acids. The CDR3 nucleotides are TGCAGTGCTAGACAGTCGAACACTGAAGCTTTCTTT. It specifies CSARQSNTEAFF.

V is TRBV9 and J is TRBJ2-2; D possibly matches TRBD1 or TRBD2 (5 bases each). Trimming shortened V by 7 bases and J by 5 bases, and 12 bases separated the two germline ends. This CDR3 is 13 amino acids long. The germline CDR1 and CDR2 sequences are SGDLS and YYNGEE. The CDR3 here is CASRRGVTGELFF. CDR3 nucleotide sequence: TGTGCCAGCCGAAGAGGGGTAACCGGGGAGCTGTTTTTT.

This clonotype was counted a few times. V is TRBV4-3 and J is TRBJ1-1; no clear D gene. The V gene lost 0 bases and the J gene lost 2 bases, with 13 bases spanning the gap. The length of the CDR3 is 16 residues. CDR1 LGHNA and CDR2 YSLEER come from the germline V gene. CDR3 nucleotides: TGCGCCAGCAGCCAAGAGCCCAAGTTGCGTAACACTGAAGCTTTCTTT. Translation: CASSQEPKLRNTEAFF.

The sample holds one count of this clonotype. The chain uses TRBV21-1 and TRBJ1-6; the tabulated D call, TRBD1, remains unverified against the DNA. TRBV21-1 is deemed a pseudogene. The CDR3 has 18 residues. This chain's CDR3 is CASSKAEAPSSYNSPLHF. The CDR3, as DNA: TGTGCCAGCAGCAAAGCGGAAGCCCCGAGCTCCTATAATTCACCCCTCCACTTT.

J is TRBJ2-1 and V is TRBV2; 10 positions agree with TRBD2. Germline CDR1 is SNHLY and CDR2 is FYNNEI. Trimming removed 3 bases from V and 2 bases from J; junction bases left unmatched: 4. The CDR3 runs to 16 residues. CDR3 protein: CASSESLAGAYNEQFF. In nucleotides, the CDR3 is TGTGCCAGCAGTGAGTCTCTAGCGGGAGCCTACAATGAGCAGTTCTTC.

The chain combines TRBV28 with TRBJ2-5; TRBD2 matches at 8 bases. Losses at the gene ends were 2 bases for V and 5 bases for J; bases not matched to a gene: 1. Germline assignment: CDR1 MDHEN and CDR2 SYDVKM. The CDR3 extends over 13 amino acids. The CDR3 DNA sequence: TGTGCCAGCAGTTTAAGCGGGGGTGAGACCCAGTACTTC. Residues: CASSLSGGETQYF.

This sequence joins TRBV6-5 and TRBJ2-5, with D tentatively TRBD2 (6 bases). Germline assignment: CDR1 MNHEY and CDR2 SVGAGI. CDR3 length equals 11 residues. Trimming cost V 6 bases and J 7 bases, with 9 bases left between them. As DNA, the CDR3 is TGTGCCAGCAGCCAGGGAGGGACCCAGTACTTC. It encodes CASSQGGTQYF.

The J gene is TRBJ1-5, the V gene TRBV28, with a weak D call TRBD1 (5 bases). The CDR3 is made up of 18 amino acids. Germline-derived CDR1 and CDR2 are MDHEN and SYDVKM. Trimming removed 5 bases at V and 0 bases at J, with 20 bases between. DNA for the CDR3: TGTGCCAGCAGTCATCGGGACCTATCCACCTATAGCAATCAGCCCCAGCATTTT. It translates to CASSHRDLSTYSNQPQHF.

The table lists this clonotype with a few counts. V is TRBV24-1 and J is TRBJ2-5, with TRBD1 matching 7 bases. This CDR3 is 15 amino acids long. Germline loops: CDR1 KGHDR, CDR2 SFDVKD. The V and J ends lost 3 bases and 4 bases, in that order; junction bases with no gene match: 7. For the CDR3, the DNA is TGTGCCACCAGTGATCGTGACAGGGAAGGAGAGACCCAGTACTTC. Encoded protein: CATSDRDREGETQYF.

This clonotype was counted a few times. The V and J genes are TRBV7-9 and TRBJ1-2, with D maybe TRBD1 (5 bases). The CDR3 is made up of 14 amino acids. The V end was cut by 5 bases, the J end by 4 bases, with 14 bases between. Germline CDR1 is SEHNR and CDR2 is FQNEAQ (reference sequence). The CDR3 spells CASSPGTAPYGYTF. In DNA, the CDR3 is TGTGCCAGCAGCCCAGGGACGGCGCCCTATGGCTACACCTTC.

The table lists this clonotype with many counts. J is TRBJ1-5 and V is TRBV5-1; D possibly corresponds to TRBD1 (5 bases). This CDR3 has 14 residues. V was trimmed by 4 bases and J by 2 bases, leaving 10 bases between them. Germline assignment: CDR1 SGHRS and CDR2 YFSETQ. The CDR3 region has the DNA TGCGCCAGCAGCCCCACGACAGGCAATCAGCCCCAGCATTTT. Translated, it gives CASSPTTGNQPQHF.

The chain carries TRBV29-1 and TRBJ2-1; tentatively, D is TRBD2 (6 bases). Germline CDR1 reads SQVTM; CDR2 reads ANQGSEA. The CDR3 contains 15 residues. V gave up 4 bases and J gave up 0 bases, with 13 bases separating them. In DNA, the CDR3 is TGCAGCGTTGGTTTGCGGGGCAGCTCCTACAATGAGCAGTTCTTC. The encoded protein is CSVGLRGSSYNEQFF.

The sample holds one count of this clonotype. V is TRBV7-8 and J is TRBJ2-1, with D unresolved. V was trimmed by 5 bases and J by 5 bases, leaving 16 bases between them. Germline CDR1 SGHVS, CDR2 FQNEAQ. The CDR3 has 15 residues. CDR3 protein: CASSPTRVRHNEQFF. The CDR3 region has the DNA TGTGCCAGCAGCCCCACTCGAGTACGCCACAATGAGCAGTTCTTC.

The chain has TRBV20-1 and TRBJ1-6; D is unresolved. Germline lookup yields CDR1 DFQATT and CDR2 SNEGSKA (reference sequence). The CDR3 consists of 16 residues. V lost 3 bases and J lost 6, with 18 bases in between. CDR3 DNA sequence: TGCAGTGCTAGTGCCGGCAGCCTAACCCCTAATTCACCCCTCCACTTT. Protein: CSASAGSLTPNSPLHF.

This clonotype has more than one count but fewer than ten. The chain uses TRBV7-9 and TRBJ1-6; possible D gene TRBD1, 5 bases. The CDR3 covers 16 residues. Germline V CDR1 and CDR2: SEHNR, FQNEAQ (reference sequence). The ends were cut back, 5 bases at V and 7 bases at J, with 18 bases in the middle. For the CDR3, the DNA is TGTGCCAGCAGCCCCCCGGGGCAGCCATTGAATTCACCCCTCCACTTT. As protein: CASSPPGQPLNSPLHF.

This clonotype was seen a handful of times. The chain recombines TRBV14 with TRBJ2-2, with unresolved D. Germline CDR1 reads SGHDN; CDR2 reads FVKESK. V lost 4 bases to trimming and J lost 1 base, with 7 bases between them. The CDR3 length is 14 residues. CDR3 sequence: CASSRSRNTGELFF. The CDR3 DNA is TGTGCCAGCAGCCGCTCTAGGAACACCGGGGAGCTGTTTTTT. Supplemented by reference TRBV14 and TRBJ2-2, the full variable domain reads EAGVTQFPSHSVIEKGQTVTLRCDPISGHDNLYWYRRVMGKEIKFLLHFVKESKQDESGMPNNRFLAERTGGTYSTLKVQPAELEDSGVYFCASSRSRNTGELFFGEGSRLTVL.

In its sample, this clonotype was seen a few times. The chain is built from TRBV5-1 and TRBJ1-2; 8 bases match TRBD1. The germline V gene encodes CDR1 SGHRS and CDR2 YFSETQ. The junction had 5 bases not matched to a gene; V was cut back by 0 bases and J by 4 bases. The CDR3 is made up of 15 amino acids. CDR3 coding DNA: TGCGCCAGCAGCTTGGGGACAGGGAGGAGCTATGGCTACACCTTC. It specifies CASSLGTGRSYGYTF.

This clonotype appeared a few times. The J gene is TRBJ1-3, the V gene TRBV29-1; D is uncertain. CDR1 is SQVTM and CDR2 is ANQGSEA in the germline V gene. The CDR3 is made up of 13 amino acids. With 5 bases removed from V and 4 bases from J, the gap between germline ends came to 12 bases. The CDR3 DNA reads as TGCAGCGTTTTAGCAGCGGAGGGAAACACCATATATTTT. Translation gives CSVLAAEGNTIYF.

This clonotype has more than one count but fewer than ten. The chain employs TRBV28 and TRBJ1-2; the D is unclear. The CDR3 spans 15 residues. V lost 1 base to trimming and J lost 4 bases, with 13 bases between them. The germline V gene encodes CDR1 MDHEN and CDR2 SYDVKM. In DNA form, the CDR3 reads TGTGCCAGCAGTTTATACCTACTTTCAAGCTATGGCTACACCTTC. It yields the protein CASSLYLLSSYGYTF.

This chain connects TRBV6-5 to TRBJ2-1; 8 bases fit TRBD2. Germline V gene data show CDR1 as MNHEY and CDR2 as SVGAGI. With 2 bases clipped from V and 8 bases from J, the junction kept 14 bases outside the gene matches. The CDR3 runs to 17 residues. CDR3 residues: CASSYIGLRGGYDEQFF. The CDR3 DNA follows: TGTGCCAGCAGTTACATTGGGTTACGGGGGGGTTACGATGAGCAGTTCTTC.

The chain has TRBV5-1 and TRBJ2-3; 8 bases agree with TRBD1. The CDR3 is made up of 16 amino acids. Germline trimming cut 0 bases from V and 5 bases from J; bases unmatched to any gene: 8. Germline V gene sequence: CDR1 SGHRS, CDR2 YFSETQ. Here the CDR3 DNA reads TGCGCCAGCAGCTTGGATAACAGGGGGTATAGAGATACGCAGTATTTT. Its protein product is CASSLDNRGYRDTQYF.

The sample holds a few counts of this clonotype. This chain uses TRBV12-3 or TRBV12-4 with TRBJ1-6; D is unresolved. The CDR3 is 13 amino acids. Trimming stripped 3 bases from V and 10 bases from J, with 10 bases between. CDR3 DNA: TGTGCCAGCAGTTTCTCAGAAGGCTCACCCCTCCACTTT. This translates into CASSFSEGSPLHF.